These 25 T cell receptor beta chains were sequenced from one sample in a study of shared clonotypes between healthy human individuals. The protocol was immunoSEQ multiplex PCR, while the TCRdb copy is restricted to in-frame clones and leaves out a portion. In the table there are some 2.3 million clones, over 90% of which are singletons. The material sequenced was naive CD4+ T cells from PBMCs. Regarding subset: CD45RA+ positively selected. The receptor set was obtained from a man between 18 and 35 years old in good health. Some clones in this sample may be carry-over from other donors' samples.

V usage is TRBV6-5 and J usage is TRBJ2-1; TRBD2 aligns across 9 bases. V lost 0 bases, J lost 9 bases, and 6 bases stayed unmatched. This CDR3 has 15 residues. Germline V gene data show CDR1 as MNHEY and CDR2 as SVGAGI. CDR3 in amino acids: CASSYSAGGSLEQFF. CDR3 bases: TGTGCCAGCAGTTACTCGGCGGGAGGGTCGCTTGAGCAGTTCTTC.

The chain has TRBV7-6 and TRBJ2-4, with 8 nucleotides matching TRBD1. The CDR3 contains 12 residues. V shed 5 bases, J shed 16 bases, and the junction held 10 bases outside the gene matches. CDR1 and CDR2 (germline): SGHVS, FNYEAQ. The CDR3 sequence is CASSRLDRVLYF. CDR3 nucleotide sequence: TGTGCCAGCAGCCGCCTGGACAGGGTCTTATACTTC.

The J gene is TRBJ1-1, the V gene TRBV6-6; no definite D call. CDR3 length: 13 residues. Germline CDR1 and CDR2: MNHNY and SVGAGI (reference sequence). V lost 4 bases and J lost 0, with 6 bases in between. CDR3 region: CASSSRMNTEAFF. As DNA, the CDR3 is TGTGCCAGCAGTTCCCGGATGAACACTGAAGCTTTCTTT.

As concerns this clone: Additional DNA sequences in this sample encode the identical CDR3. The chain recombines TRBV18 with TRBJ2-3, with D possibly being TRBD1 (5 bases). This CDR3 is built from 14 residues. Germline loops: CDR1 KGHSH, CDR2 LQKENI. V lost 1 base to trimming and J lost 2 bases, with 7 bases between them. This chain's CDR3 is CASSPQGFTDTQYF. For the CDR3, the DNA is TGTGCCAGCTCACCACAGGGGTTCACAGATACGCAGTATTTT.

The CDR3 region has the DNA TGTGCCAGCAGTTTATTGGGCGGGTATCGGGGGGAGCTGTTTTTT. Translation: CASSLLGGYRGELFF. The rearrangement links TRBV28 to TRBJ2-2; perhaps TRBD2 as D (5 bases). Germline V gene sequence: CDR1 MDHEN, CDR2 SYDVKM. V was cut by 1 base and J by 8 bases, with 14 bases left in between. This CDR3 has 15 amino acids.

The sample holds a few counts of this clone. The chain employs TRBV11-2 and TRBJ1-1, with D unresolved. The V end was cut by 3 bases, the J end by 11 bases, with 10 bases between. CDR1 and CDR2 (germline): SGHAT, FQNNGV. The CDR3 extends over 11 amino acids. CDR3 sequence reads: CASSFTLGAFF. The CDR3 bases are TGTGCCAGCAGCTTTACGTTGGGCGCTTTCTTT.

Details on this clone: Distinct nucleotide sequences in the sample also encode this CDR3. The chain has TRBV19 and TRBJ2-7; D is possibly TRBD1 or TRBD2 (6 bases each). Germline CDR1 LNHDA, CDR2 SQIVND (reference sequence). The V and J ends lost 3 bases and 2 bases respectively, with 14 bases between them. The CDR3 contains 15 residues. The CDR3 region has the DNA TGTGCCAGTAGTATCGGGACTGGGGGGCCCTACGAGCAGTACTTC. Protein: CASSIGTGGPYEQYF.

The CDR3 DNA follows: TGTGCCAGCAGTTTAGGGCCGGCAGGGGATACACTTCAGTACTTC. Its translation: CASSLGPAGDTLQYF. The chain is built from TRBV28 and TRBJ2-7, with D possibly matching TRBD1 (6 bases). This CDR3 contains 15 residues. Trimming took 2 bases from V and 10 from J, leaving 21 bases between them. Germline CDR1 and CDR2: MDHEN and SYDVKM.

The CDR3 loop is CASRIPGADTQYF. The CDR3 bases are TGTGCCAGCAGGATCCCCGGAGCAGATACGCAGTATTTT. The chain couples TRBV6-5 to TRBJ2-3; D gene unclear. CDR1 and CDR2 (germline): MNHEY, SVGAGI. CDR3 length: 13 amino acids. V lost 6 bases and J 4 bases, leaving 11 bases between the germline ends.

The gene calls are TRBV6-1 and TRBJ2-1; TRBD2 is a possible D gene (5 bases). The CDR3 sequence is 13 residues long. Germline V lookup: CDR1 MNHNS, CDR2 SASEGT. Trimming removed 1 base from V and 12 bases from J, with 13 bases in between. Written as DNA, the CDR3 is TGTGCCAGCAGTGAAGAGGTTGGACTTACGCAGTTCTTC. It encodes CASSEEVGLTQFF.

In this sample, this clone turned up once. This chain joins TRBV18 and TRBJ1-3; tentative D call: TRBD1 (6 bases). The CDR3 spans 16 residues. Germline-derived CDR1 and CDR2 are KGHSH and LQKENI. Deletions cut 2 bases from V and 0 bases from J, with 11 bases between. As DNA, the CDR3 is TGTGCCAGCTCACCAGGGACACTGGCCTCTGGAAACACCATATATTTT. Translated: CASSPGTLASGNTIYF. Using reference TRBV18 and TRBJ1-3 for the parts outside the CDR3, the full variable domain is NAGVMQNPRHLVRRRGQEARLRCSPMKGHSHVYWYRQLPEEGLKFMVYLQKENIIDESGMPKERFSAEFPKEGPSILRIQQVVRGDSAAYFCASSPGTLASGNTIYFGEGSWLTVV.

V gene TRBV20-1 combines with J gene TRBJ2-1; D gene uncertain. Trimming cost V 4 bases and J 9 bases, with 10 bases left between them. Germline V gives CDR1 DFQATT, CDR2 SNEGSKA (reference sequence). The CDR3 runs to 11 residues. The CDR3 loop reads CSATPRGEQFF. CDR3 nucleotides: TGCAGTGCTACCCCTCGTGGTGAGCAGTTCTTC.

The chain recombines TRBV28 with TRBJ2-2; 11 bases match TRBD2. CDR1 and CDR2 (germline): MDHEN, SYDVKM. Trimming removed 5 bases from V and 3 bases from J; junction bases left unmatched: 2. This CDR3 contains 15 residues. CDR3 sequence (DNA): TGTGCCAGCAGTCGACTAGCGGGGTACACCGGGGAGCTGTTTTTT. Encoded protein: CASSRLAGYTGELFF.

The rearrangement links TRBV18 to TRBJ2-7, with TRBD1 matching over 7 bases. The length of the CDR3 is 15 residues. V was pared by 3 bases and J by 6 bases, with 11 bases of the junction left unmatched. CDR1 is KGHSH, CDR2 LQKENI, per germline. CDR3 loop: CASSPSTGAPGEQYF. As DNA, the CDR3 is TGTGCCAGCTCACCCTCCACAGGGGCGCCAGGCGAGCAGTACTTC. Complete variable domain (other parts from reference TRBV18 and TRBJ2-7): NAGVMQNPRHLVRRRGQEARLRCSPMKGHSHVYWYRQLPEEGLKFMVYLQKENIIDESGMPKERFSAEFPKEGPSILRIQQVVRGDSAAYFCASSPSTGAPGEQYFGPGTRLTVT.

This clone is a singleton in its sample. The CDR3 reads CARSGLMLAGGGEQFF. CDR3 sequence (DNA): TGTGCCAGAAGCGGCCTAATGCTAGCGGGAGGGGGTGAGCAGTTCTTC. This chain joins TRBV5-3 and TRBJ2-1, with 12 positions matching TRBD2. TRBV5-3 is an ORF, and what it does is uncertain. The CDR3 has 16 amino acids. The ends lost 4 bases at V and 9 bases at J; junction bases unmatched: 11.

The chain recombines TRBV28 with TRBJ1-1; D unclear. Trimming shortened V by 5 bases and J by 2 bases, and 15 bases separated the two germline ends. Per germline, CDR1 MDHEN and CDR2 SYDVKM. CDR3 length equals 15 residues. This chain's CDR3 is CASSPRPRSNTEAFF. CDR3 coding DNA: TGTGCCAGCAGTCCCAGACCCAGGAGCAACACTGAAGCTTTCTTT.

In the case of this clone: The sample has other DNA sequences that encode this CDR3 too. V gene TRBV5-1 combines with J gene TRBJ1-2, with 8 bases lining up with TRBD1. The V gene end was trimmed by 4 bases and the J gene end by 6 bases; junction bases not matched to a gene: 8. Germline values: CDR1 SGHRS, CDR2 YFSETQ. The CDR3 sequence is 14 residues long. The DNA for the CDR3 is TGCGCCAGCAGCACGCGGACAGGGAGAGATGGCTACACCTTC. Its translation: CASSTRTGRDGYTF.

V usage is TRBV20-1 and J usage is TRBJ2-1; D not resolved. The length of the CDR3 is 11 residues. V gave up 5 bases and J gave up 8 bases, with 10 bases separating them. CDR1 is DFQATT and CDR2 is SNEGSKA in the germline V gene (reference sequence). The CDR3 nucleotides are TGCAGTGCTCAACGGAGAGATGAGCAGTTCTTC. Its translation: CSAQRRDEQFF.

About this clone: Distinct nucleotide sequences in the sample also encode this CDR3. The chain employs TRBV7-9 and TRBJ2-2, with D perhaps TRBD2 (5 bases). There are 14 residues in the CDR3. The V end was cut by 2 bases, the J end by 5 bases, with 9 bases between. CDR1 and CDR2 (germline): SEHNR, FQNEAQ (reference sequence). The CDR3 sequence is CASSLSGGTGELFF. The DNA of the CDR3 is TGTGCCAGCAGCTTAAGCGGAGGAACCGGGGAGCTGTTTTTT.

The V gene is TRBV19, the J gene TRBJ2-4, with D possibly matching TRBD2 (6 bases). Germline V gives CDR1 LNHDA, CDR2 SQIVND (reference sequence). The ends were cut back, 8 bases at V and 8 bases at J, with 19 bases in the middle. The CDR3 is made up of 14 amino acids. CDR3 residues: CASSAGRLGDIQYF. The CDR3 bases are TGTGCCAGTTCGGCGGGGAGGCTAGGAGACATTCAGTACTTC.

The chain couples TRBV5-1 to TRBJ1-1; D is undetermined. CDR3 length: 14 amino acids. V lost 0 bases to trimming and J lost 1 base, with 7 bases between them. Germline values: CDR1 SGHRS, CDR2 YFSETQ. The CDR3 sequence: CASSLVYQNTEAFF. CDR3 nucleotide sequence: TGCGCCAGCAGCTTGGTTTATCAGAACACTGAAGCTTTCTTT.

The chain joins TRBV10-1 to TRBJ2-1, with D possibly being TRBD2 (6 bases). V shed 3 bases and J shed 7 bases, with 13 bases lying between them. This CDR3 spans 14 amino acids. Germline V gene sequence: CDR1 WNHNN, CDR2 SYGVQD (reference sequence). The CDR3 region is CASSDGVRGNEQFF. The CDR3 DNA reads TGCGCCAGCAGTGATGGGGTCCGGGGGAATGAGCAGTTCTTC.

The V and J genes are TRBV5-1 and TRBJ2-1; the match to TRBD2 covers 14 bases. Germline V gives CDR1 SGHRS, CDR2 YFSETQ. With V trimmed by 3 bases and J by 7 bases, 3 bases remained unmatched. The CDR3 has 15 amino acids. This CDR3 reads CASSSRLAGGNEQFF. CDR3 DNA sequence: TGCGCCAGCAGCTCGAGACTAGCGGGAGGGAATGAGCAGTTCTTC.

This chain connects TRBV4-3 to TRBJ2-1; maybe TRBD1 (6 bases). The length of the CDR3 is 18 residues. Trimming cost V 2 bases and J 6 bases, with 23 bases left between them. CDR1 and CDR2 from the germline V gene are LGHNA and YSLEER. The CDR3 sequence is CASSQSPFDRSPFNEQFF. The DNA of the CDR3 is TGCGCCAGCAGCCAATCCCCCTTCGACAGGAGCCCATTCAATGAGCAGTTCTTC.

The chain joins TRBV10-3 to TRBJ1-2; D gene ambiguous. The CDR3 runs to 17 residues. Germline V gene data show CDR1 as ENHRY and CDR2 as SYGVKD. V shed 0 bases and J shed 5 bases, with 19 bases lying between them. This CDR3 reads CAISESGQVHTPYGYTF. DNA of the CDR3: TGTGCCATCAGTGAGTCAGGGCAGGTCCACACTCCTTATGGCTACACCTTC.